This T cell receptor (beta chain) was captured in a study of T cell responses to AZD1222 COVID-19 vaccine. Study results and limitations: Repertoire samples came only from after the peak T cell response. Donors were largely white British and mainly female; clonal diversity was possibly underestimated. Just six AZD1222 recipients were seropositive at baseline.

As concerns this clone: No antigen is known for it.

Trimming cost V 4 bases and J 2 bases; bases outside gene matches: 13. CDR1 is MDHEN and CDR2 is SYDVKM in the germline V gene. There are 18 residues in the CDR3. Some clones are missing from TCRdb's copy, which holds only in-frame ones; the method was immunoSEQ multiplex PCR. The table includes 95,000 to 150,000 clones, roughly 84% detected once. The sample in question was peripheral blood, obtained on day 0 of AZD1222 vaccination. The sequence derives from an adult in good health. V gene TRBV28 combines with J gene TRBJ2-3; TRBD2 matches 9 bases. CDR3 in DNA: TGTGCCAGCAGTTCACTCCGTCTAGCGGGGATCCCCACAGATACGCAGTATTTT. Protein product: CASSSLRLAGIPTDTQYF.